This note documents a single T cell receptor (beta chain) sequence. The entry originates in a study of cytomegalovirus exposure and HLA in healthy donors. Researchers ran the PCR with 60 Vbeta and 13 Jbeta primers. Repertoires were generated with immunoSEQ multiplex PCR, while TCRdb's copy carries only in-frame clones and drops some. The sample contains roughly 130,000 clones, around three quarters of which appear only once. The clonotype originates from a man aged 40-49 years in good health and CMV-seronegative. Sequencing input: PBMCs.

CDR3 region: CASSVVGGTGVQETQYF. For the CDR3, the DNA is TGTGCCAGCAGCGTAGTGGGGGGGACAGGGGTGCAAGAGACCCAGTACTTC. V is TRBV9 and J is TRBJ2-5; TRBD1 matches at 10 bases. The V gene end was trimmed by 0 bases and the J gene end by 2 bases; junction bases not matched to a gene: 7. CDR1 SGDLS and CDR2 YYNGEE come from the germline V gene. CDR3 length: 17 amino acids.